A single sample gave rise to the 13 T cell receptor beta chains below, sequenced in a study of T cell clonality in common variable immunodeficiency. The data were produced by immunoSEQ multiplex PCR, yet TCRdb's version contains in-frame clones alone and is incomplete. The data show tens of thousands of clones, with none appearing a single time. The material sequenced was peripheral blood mononuclear cells. Receptor source: a person aged 18-70 years in good health.

This clone was recorded at least ten times. The read is 3 residues too short to cover the CDR3 end, so that end is filled in from the germline J gene. The J gene is TRBJ1-1, the V gene TRBV7-2; D uncertain. Trimming pared 3 bases from V and 1 base from J, leaving 6 bases between. Germline V lookup: CDR1 SGHTA, CDR2 FQGNSA. This CDR3 is built from 13 residues. CDR3 region: CASSFTENTEAFF. The covered CDR3 bases are TGTGCCAGCAGCTTCACAGAGAACACTGAA.

This clone was seen many times. Read coverage stops 3 residues before the CDR3 terminus; the germline J gene supplies the remainder. The gene calls are TRBV10-3 and TRBJ1-4; tentative D call: TRBD1 (5 bases). The CDR3 length is 14 residues. V was clipped by 1 base and J by 8 bases, with 11 bases between them. CDR1 and CDR2 from the germline V gene are ENHRY and SYGVKD. CDR3 residues: CAISEFRDDEKLFF. The part of the CDR3 DNA that was read is TGTGCCATCAGTGAGTTCAGGGATGACGAAAAA.

This clone was observed many times. From the germline J gene comes the end of the CDR3, since the read stops 3 residues before it. The chain recombines TRBV20-1 with TRBJ2-7, with D possibly TRBD1 on 6 matching bases. V lost 3 bases, J lost 1 base, and 13 bases lay in between. CDR3 length equals 14 residues. Germline CDR1 reads DFQATT; CDR2 reads SNEGSKA (reference sequence). The DNA read from the CDR3 is TGCAGTGCTAGGTTACAGGGAAGTTCCTACGAG. Protein product: CSARLQGSSYE. The full CDR3 reads CSARLQGSSYEQYF.

With regard to this clone: The CDR3 end falls 3 residues outside the read, so it is completed with the germline J gene. This chain uses TRBV18 with TRBJ1-5, with D maybe TRBD1 (6 bases). The CDR3 is made up of 15 amino acids. Per germline, CDR1 KGHSH and CDR2 LQKENI. The ends were cut back, 4 bases at V and 0 bases at J, with 10 bases in the middle. CDR3 in amino acids: CASSQEQGSNQPQHF. The sequenced part of the CDR3 DNA is TGTGCCAGCTCACAGGAACAGGGTAGCAATCAGCCC. The entire variable domain, with the rest obtained from reference TRBV18 and TRBJ1-5, is as follows: NAGVMQNPRHLVRRRGQEARLRCSPMKGHSHVYWYRQLPEEGLKFMVYLQKENIIDESGMPKERFSAEFPKEGPSILRIQQVVRGDSAAYFCASSQEQGSNQPQHFGDGTRLSIL.

This clone has a count of ten or more. The sequenced fragment ends 3 residues before the CDR3 boundary, so the rest is inferred from the germline J gene. The gene calls are TRBV20-1 and TRBJ1-3; D remains ambiguous. Germline V gene lookup returns CDR1 DFQATT and CDR2 SNEGSKA (reference sequence). This CDR3 has 15 amino acids. V was clipped by 5 bases and J by 0 bases, with 14 bases between them. This chain's CDR3 is CSAAPLTSSGNTIYF. The DNA read from the CDR3 is TGCAGTGCTGCCCCCCTAACGAGCTCTGGAAACACC.

This clone was recorded many times. Read sequence stops 3 residues before the CDR3 end, and the germline J gene provides the missing end. The chain couples TRBV13 to TRBJ2-3, with D perhaps matching TRBD1 or TRBD2 (5 bases each). Trimming left V 2 bases short and J 4 bases short, with 13 bases between. Germline values: CDR1 PRHDT, CDR2 FYEKMQ (reference sequence). The CDR3 covers 15 residues. The CDR3 loop reads CASSLRGVGADTQYF. The covered CDR3 bases are TGTGCCAGCAGCTTACGAGGGGTGGGCGCAGATACG.

At least ten counts were recorded for this clone. With the read ending 3 residues before the CDR3 end, the germline J gene is used to fill in that end. The rearrangement joins TRBV12-3 or TRBV12-4 to TRBJ2-1; D not certain. V lost 3 bases and J lost 6, with 6 bases in between. The CDR3 consists of 12 residues. Here the CDR3 reads CASSFTRNEQFF. CDR3 DNA, as far as it was read: TGTGCCAGCAGTTTTACGCGCAATGAG.

This clone was seen repeatedly, ten times or more. The read terminates 3 residues before the CDR3 end, so the remaining end is supplied by the germline J gene. The rearrangement links TRBV4-2 to TRBJ1-1, with a tentative D call TRBD1 (5 bases). Trimming cost V 1 base and J 4 bases, with 19 bases left between them. The CDR3 runs 17 residues. Germline V gene sequence: CDR1 LGHNA, CDR2 YNFKEQ. The part of the CDR3 DNA that was read is TGTGCCAGCAGCCAAGGGGACTCGACGGGTAGCGGCACTGAA. It is translated as CASSQGDSTGSGTE. The CDR3 in its entirety is CASSQGDSTGSGTEAFF.

This clone was detected ten times or more. The CDR3 goes on 3 residues after the read ends, and that part is filled in from the germline J gene. Within the sample, other DNA sequences also encode this same CDR3. The chain has TRBV20-1 and TRBJ2-5; 11 bases match TRBD2. CDR3 length: 13 residues. Germline trimming cut 5 bases from V and 5 bases from J; bases unmatched to any gene: 4. Germline CDR1 reads DFQATT; CDR2 reads SNEGSKA (reference sequence). The chain's CDR3 is CSALLAGGETQYF. Incomplete CDR3 DNA: TGCAGTGCTTTGCTAGCGGGAGGCGAGACC.

This clone has a count of ten or more. The read comes to an end 3 residues before the CDR3 does, leaving the germline J gene to fill in the end. The J gene is TRBJ2-7, the V gene TRBV5-5; tentative D call: TRBD1 (5 bases). Trimming pared 1 base from V and 3 bases from J, leaving 8 bases between. CDR3 length equals 13 residues. Per germline, CDR1 SGHKS and CDR2 YYEKEE (reference sequence). CDR3 sequence: CASSLRQNYEQYF. Partial CDR3 DNA: TGTGCCAGCAGCTTGAGACAGAACTACGAG.

In this sample, this clone turned up a few times. The junction does not match germline at one end; this may be a read error. The read terminates 3 residues ahead of where the CDR3 ends, so the germline J gene completes it. This chain connects TRBV7-4 to TRBJ1-5; TRBD1 matches 7 bases. The germline gives CDR1 SGHVT, CDR2 SQSDAQ. CDR3 length: 17 residues. The DNA read from the CDR3 is TGCACCAGCAGCTCCTTCAGGGGGGCGTATAGCAATCAGCCC. It codes for CTSSSFRGAYSNQP. The entire CDR3 is CTSSSFRGAYSNQPQHF. Full variable domain (missing parts from reference TRBV7-4 and TRBJ1-5): GAGVSQSPRYKVAKRGRDVALRCDSISGHVTLYWYRQTLGQGSEVLTYSQSDAQRDKSGRPSGRFSAERPERSVSTLKIQRTEQGDSAVYLCTSSSFRGAYSNQPQHFGDGTRLSIL.

In its sample, this clone was seen many times. With the read ending 3 residues before the CDR3 end, the germline J gene is used to fill in that end. The V and J genes are TRBV19 and TRBJ1-1; TRBD1 is a possible D gene (6 bases). The CDR3 spans 14 residues. Germline V lookup: CDR1 LNHDA, CDR2 SQIVND (reference sequence). Trimming cost V 3 bases and J 5 bases, with 13 bases left between them. Incomplete CDR3 DNA: TGTGCCAGTAGTATCGGAACAGGGAAGACTGAA. Amino acid sequence: CASSIGTGKTE. The complete CDR3 sequence is CASSIGTGKTEAFF.

This clone was seen many times. The missing CDR3 end, 3 residues past where the read stops, is filled in from the germline J gene. This sequence joins TRBV5-6 and TRBJ2-7; 9 bases align to TRBD2. V lost 3 bases, J lost 2 bases, and 6 bases stayed unmatched. This CDR3 has 15 amino acids. Germline CDR1 SGHDT, CDR2 YYEEEE. This CDR3 reads CASSSAGGLPYEQYF. The CDR3 bases that were read are TGTGCCAGCAGCTCAGCGGGAGGTCTACCCTACGAG.